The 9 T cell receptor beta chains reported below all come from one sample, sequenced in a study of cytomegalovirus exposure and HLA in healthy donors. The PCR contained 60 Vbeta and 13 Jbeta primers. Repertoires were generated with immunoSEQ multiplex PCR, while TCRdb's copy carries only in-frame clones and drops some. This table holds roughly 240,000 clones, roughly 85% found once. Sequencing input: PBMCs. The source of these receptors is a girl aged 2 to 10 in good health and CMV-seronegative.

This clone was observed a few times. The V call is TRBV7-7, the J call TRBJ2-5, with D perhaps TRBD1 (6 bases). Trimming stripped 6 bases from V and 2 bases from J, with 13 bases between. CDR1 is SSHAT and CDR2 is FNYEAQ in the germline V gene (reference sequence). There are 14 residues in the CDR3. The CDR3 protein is CASRAQGVQETQYF. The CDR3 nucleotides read TGTGCCAGCAGAGCACAGGGTGTGCAAGAGACCCAGTACTTC.

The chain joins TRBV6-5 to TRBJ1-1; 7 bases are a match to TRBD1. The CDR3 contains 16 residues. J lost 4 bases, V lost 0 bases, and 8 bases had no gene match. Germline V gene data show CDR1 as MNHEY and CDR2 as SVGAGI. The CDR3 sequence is CASSYSGRGLGTEAFF. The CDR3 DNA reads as TGTGCCAGCAGTTACTCCGGAAGGGGGCTGGGCACTGAAGCTTTCTTT.

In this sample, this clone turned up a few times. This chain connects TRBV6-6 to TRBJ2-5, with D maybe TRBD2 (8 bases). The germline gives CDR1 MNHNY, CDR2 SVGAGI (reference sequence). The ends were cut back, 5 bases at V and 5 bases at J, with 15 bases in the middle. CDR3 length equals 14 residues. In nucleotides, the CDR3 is TGTGCCAGCAGTCTAGGGGGCGGGAGGGAGACCCAGTACTTC. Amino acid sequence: CASSLGGGRETQYF.

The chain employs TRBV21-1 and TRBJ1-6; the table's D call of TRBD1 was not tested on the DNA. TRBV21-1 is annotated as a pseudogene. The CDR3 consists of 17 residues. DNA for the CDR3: TGTGCCAGCAGCACCCACCAGCGACAGGGGGCAAATTCACCCCTCCACTTT. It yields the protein CASSTHQRQGANSPLHF.

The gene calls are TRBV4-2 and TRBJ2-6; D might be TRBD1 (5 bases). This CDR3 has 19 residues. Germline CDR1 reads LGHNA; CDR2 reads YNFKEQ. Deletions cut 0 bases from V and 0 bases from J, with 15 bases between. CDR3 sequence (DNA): TGTGCCAGCAGCCAAGATCTGGCAGGGCCCAGCTCTGGGGCCAACGTCCTGACTTTC. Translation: CASSQDLAGPSSGANVLTF.

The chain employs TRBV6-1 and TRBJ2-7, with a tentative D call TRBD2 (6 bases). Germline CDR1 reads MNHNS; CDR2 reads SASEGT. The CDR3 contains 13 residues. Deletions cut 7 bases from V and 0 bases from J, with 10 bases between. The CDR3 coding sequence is TGTGCCAGCAAAATGGGGGGCTCCTACGAGCAGTACTTC. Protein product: CASKMGGSYEQYF.

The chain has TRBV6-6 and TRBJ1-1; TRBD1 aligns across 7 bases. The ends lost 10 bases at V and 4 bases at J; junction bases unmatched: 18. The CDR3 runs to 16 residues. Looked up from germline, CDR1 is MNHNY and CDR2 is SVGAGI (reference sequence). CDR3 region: CATSAPNRGVGTEAFF. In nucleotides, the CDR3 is TGTGCCACCTCAGCCCCTAACAGGGGAGTAGGCACTGAAGCTTTCTTT.

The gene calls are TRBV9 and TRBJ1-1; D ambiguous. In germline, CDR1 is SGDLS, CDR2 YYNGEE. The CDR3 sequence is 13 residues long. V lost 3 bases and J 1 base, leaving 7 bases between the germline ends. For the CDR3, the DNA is TGTGCCAGCAGCGCCGATAGGAACACTGAAGCTTTCTTT. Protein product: CASSADRNTEAFF.

The CDR3 region is CASRDRGESGELFF. Written as DNA, the CDR3 is TGTGCCAGCCGAGACAGGGGTGAATCCGGGGAGCTGTTTTTT. The chain is built from TRBV6-1 and TRBJ2-2; TRBD1 matches at 8 bases. The CDR3 loop spans 14 amino acids. The germline V gene encodes CDR1 MNHNS and CDR2 SASEGT. Unmatched junction bases numbered 8, after V lost 8 bases and J lost 6 bases.